The T cell receptor beta chain described here comes from a study of cytomegalovirus exposure and HLA in healthy donors. Across the whole study: A subsequent analysis stated that the 100 to 150 validation repertoires were run on the same platform as the 650 to 850 first-cohort repertoires.

Produced via immunoSEQ multiplex PCR; TCRdb's table is partial and in-frame only. The profile shows about 140,000 clones, about four fifths of them singletons. On this clone: Its matching antigen is unknown.

This CDR3 region has 12 residues. Germline V lookup: CDR1 MNHNY, CDR2 SVGAGI (reference sequence). The junction had 2 bases not matched to a gene; V was cut back by 6 bases and J by 4 bases. Study-level points and caveats: TCR clusters originating in the first cohort tended to co-occur in the approximately 130 validation repertoires, according to a later analysis. Associated with cytomegalovirus, according to the listing, were 150 to 200 TCR beta chains.

V gene TRBV6-6 combines with J gene TRBJ1-2, with 7 bases fitting TRBD1. Sequenced input: PBMCs. The receptor's source is a young woman in good health and CMV-seronegative. In DNA, the CDR3 is TGTGCCAGCAGGACAGGGACCTATGGCTACACCTTC. Encoded protein: CASRTGTYGYTF.